Below are 17 T cell receptor beta chains sequenced from a single sample in a study of technical replicates of blood from a few donors. Measured with immunoSEQ multiplex PCR; TCRdb has only the in-frame clones, and not every one. Here the sample spans 98,000 or so clones, about 95% being singletons. The specimen was T cells isolated from PBMCs. These receptors all come from a human donor in good health.

The chain uses TRBV19 and TRBJ2-2; TRBD1 is a possible D gene (6 bases). The CDR3 length is 16 residues. Germline V lookup: CDR1 LNHDA, CDR2 SQIVND (reference sequence). V was trimmed by 6 bases and J by 0 bases, leaving 14 bases between them. The CDR3 reads CASSPRQAPNTGELFF. The CDR3 DNA reads TGTGCCAGTAGCCCCCGACAGGCTCCGAACACCGGGGAGCTGTTTTTT.

V is TRBV6-6 and J is TRBJ1-5; no reliable D call. Trimming stripped 5 bases from V and 6 bases from J, with 11 bases between. CDR1 is MNHNY, CDR2 SVGAGI, per germline (reference sequence). The CDR3 has 13 residues. The CDR3 bases are TGTGCCAGCAGTGACATGGACTTTCAGCCCCAGCATTTT. It encodes CASSDMDFQPQHF.

The chain links TRBV7-9 to TRBJ1-4; the match to TRBD1 covers 9 bases. The V gene's germline CDR1 is SEHNR and CDR2 FQNEAQ (reference sequence). V was pared by 8 bases and J by 1 base, with 2 bases of the junction left unmatched. This CDR3 is built from 14 residues. This CDR3 reads CASRQGETNEKLFF. In DNA form, the CDR3 reads TGTGCCAGCCGACAGGGGGAAACTAATGAAAAACTGTTTTTT.

This clone was seen just once. This chain joins TRBV10-3 and TRBJ2-3; 14 nucleotides agree with TRBD2. The CDR3 is made up of 16 amino acids. In germline, CDR1 is ENHRY, CDR2 SYGVKD. Trimming took 6 bases from V and 5 from J; bases not matched to a gene: 7. The CDR3 spells CAIRETSGRAGDTQYF. Here the CDR3 DNA reads TGTGCCATCAGGGAGACTAGCGGGAGGGCGGGAGATACGCAGTATTTT.

The chain carries TRBV20-1 and TRBJ2-7; D gene uncertain. Looked up from germline, CDR1 is DFQATT and CDR2 is SNEGSKA (reference sequence). Between the trimmed V and J ends, which lost 2 bases and 3 bases, there was a span of 5 bases. CDR3 length equals 11 residues. CDR3 protein: CSARYSYEQYF. DNA for the CDR3: TGCAGTGCTAGATACAGCTACGAGCAGTACTTC.

The chain has TRBV27 and TRBJ2-3, with D possibly matching TRBD2 (5 bases). CDR1 MNHEY and CDR2 SMNVEV come from the germline V gene (reference sequence). There are 16 residues in the CDR3. V shed 0 bases and J shed 6 bases, with 16 bases lying between them. The CDR3 is CASSLSVAAGEDTQYF. The CDR3 DNA follows: TGTGCCAGCAGTTTATCGGTGGCGGCGGGTGAGGATACGCAGTATTTT.

The CDR3 loop reads CASRDDRDGETQYF. In DNA, the CDR3 is TGTGCCAGCAGAGACGACAGGGATGGAGAGACCCAGTACTTC. The chain uses TRBV6-5 and TRBJ2-5; 7 positions match TRBD1. CDR1 and CDR2 from the germline V gene are MNHEY and SVGAGI. Trimming at V came to 6 bases and at J to 4 bases, leaving 8 bases not matched to a gene. The CDR3 runs to 14 residues.

The gene calls are TRBV7-8 and TRBJ2-1; 7 bases are a match to TRBD2. Germline V gene data show CDR1 as SGHVS and CDR2 as FQNEAQ. V was pared by 5 bases and J by 4 bases, with 8 bases of the junction left unmatched. This CDR3 has 15 amino acids. The chain's CDR3 is CASSPGGSGYNEQFF. In DNA, the CDR3 is TGTGCCAGCAGCCCCGGCGGGAGCGGATACAATGAGCAGTTCTTC.

The gene calls are TRBV5-4 and TRBJ2-7; D is possibly TRBD1 (5 bases). Germline CDR1 and CDR2: SGHNT and YYREEE (reference sequence). Trimming took 4 bases from V and 6 from J, leaving 20 bases between them. This CDR3 spans 15 amino acids. The CDR3 spells CASSPRVAGLGEQYF. CDR3 nucleotide sequence: TGTGCCAGCAGCCCTCGGGTGGCAGGGTTAGGCGAGCAGTACTTC.

The chain links TRBV11-2 to TRBJ2-7; 12 positions agree with TRBD1. The CDR3 is 19 residues long. Germline CDR1 SGHAT, CDR2 FQNNGV. After removal of 0 bases from V and 2 bases from J, the junction contained 11 bases not matched to a gene. The CDR3 DNA is TGTGCCAGCAGCTTAGATAGGTGGGGACAGGGGGCTACAACCTACGAGCAGTACTTC. It codes for CASSLDRWGQGATTYEQYF.

The V and J genes are TRBV5-1 and TRBJ2-5; 7 bases line up with TRBD1. There are 14 residues in the CDR3. The V gene's germline CDR1 is SGHRS and CDR2 YFSETQ. The trim removed 4 bases at V and 0 bases at J, leaving 3 bases unmatched. The CDR3 reads CASSEQGHQETQYF. The DNA for the CDR3 is TGCGCCAGCAGCGAACAGGGGCACCAAGAGACCCAGTACTTC.

The chain employs TRBV5-1 and TRBJ1-2; 8 bases line up with TRBD1. The V gene's germline CDR1 is SGHRS and CDR2 YFSETQ. The CDR3 sequence is 13 residues long. V shed 0 bases and J 6 bases; nucleotides not matched to a gene: 1. Here the CDR3 reads CASSLAGGDGYTF. CDR3 DNA: TGCGCCAGCAGCTTGGCAGGGGGCGATGGCTACACCTTC.

This clone appeared once. The chain uses TRBV6-5 and TRBJ2-7; possible D gene TRBD1, 6 bases. This CDR3 is 15 amino acids long. In germline, CDR1 is MNHEY, CDR2 SVGAGI. Trimming left V 5 bases short and J 5 bases short, with 19 bases between. CDR3 protein: CASSLYRVESDEQYF. CDR3 nucleotides: TGTGCCAGCAGTCTTTACAGGGTGGAGAGCGACGAGCAGTACTTC.

The J gene is TRBJ1-5, the V gene TRBV7-9; D is possibly TRBD1 (5 bases). The CDR3 runs 16 residues. CDR1 is SEHNR, CDR2 FQNEAQ, per germline (reference sequence). Trimming took 3 bases from V and 4 from J, leaving 16 bases between them. The CDR3 nucleotides are TGTGCCAGCAGCTTCGGAGACAGTGGGCCAAATCAGCCCCAGCATTTT. It yields the protein CASSFGDSGPNQPQHF.

This sequence joins TRBV5-4 and TRBJ2-5; 9 bases are shared with TRBD1. Germline-derived CDR1 and CDR2 are SGHNT and YYREEE (reference sequence). Trimming took 4 bases from V and 4 from J; bases not matched to a gene: 5. The CDR3 runs 14 residues. CDR3 in DNA: TGTGCCAGCAGCCTAACAGGGGGCGGAGAGACCCAGTACTTC. This codes for CASSLTGGGETQYF.

This sequence joins TRBV7-9 and TRBJ2-5; 7 bases match TRBD1. The CDR3 is made up of 15 amino acids. V lost 5 bases and J lost 2; bases outside the gene matches: 8. Germline assignment: CDR1 SEHNR and CDR2 FQNEAQ (reference sequence). Written as DNA, the CDR3 is TGTGCCAGCAGCACGAACAGGGGTGGGCAAGAGACCCAGTACTTC. Translating gives CASSTNRGGQETQYF.

V and J are TRBV5-6 and TRBJ2-3; maybe TRBD2 (5 bases). Per germline, CDR1 SGHDT and CDR2 YYEEEE. The CDR3 spans 15 residues. V shed 4 bases and J shed 0 bases, with 12 bases lying between them. CDR3 loop: CASSPVWRSTDTQYF. For the CDR3, the DNA is TGTGCCAGCAGCCCGGTTTGGAGGAGCACAGATACGCAGTATTTT.